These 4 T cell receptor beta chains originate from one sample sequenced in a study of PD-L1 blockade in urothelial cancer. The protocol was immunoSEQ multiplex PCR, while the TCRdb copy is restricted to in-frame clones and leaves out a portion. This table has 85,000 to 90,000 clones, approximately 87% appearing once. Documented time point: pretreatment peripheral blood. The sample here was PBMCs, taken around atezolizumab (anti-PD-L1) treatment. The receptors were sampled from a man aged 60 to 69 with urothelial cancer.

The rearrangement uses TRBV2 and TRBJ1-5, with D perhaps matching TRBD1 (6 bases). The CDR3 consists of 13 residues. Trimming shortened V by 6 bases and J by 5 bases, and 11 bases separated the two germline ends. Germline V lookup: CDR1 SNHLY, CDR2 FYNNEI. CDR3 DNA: TGTGCCAGCAGCGCCTCAGGGGATCAGCCCCAGCATTTT. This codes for CASSASGDQPQHF.

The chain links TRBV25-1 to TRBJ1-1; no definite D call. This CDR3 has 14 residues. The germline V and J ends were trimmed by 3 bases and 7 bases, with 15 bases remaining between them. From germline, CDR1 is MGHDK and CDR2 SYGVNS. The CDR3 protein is CASSDPRTAHEAFF. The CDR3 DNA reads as TGTGCCAGCAGTGATCCCAGAACAGCCCATGAAGCTTTCTTT.

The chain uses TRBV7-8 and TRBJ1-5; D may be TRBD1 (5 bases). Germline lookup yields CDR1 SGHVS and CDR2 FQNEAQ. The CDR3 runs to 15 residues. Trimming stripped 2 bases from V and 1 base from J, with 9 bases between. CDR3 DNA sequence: TGTGCCAGCAGCTTATTAGGGGCAAGCAATCAGCCCCAGCATTTT. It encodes CASSLLGASNQPQHF.

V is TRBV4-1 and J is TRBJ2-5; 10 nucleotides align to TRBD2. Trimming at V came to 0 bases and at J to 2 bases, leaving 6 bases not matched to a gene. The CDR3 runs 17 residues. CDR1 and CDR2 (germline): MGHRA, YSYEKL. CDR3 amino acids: CASSQDWTSGQQETQYF. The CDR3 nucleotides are TGCGCCAGCAGCCAAGACTGGACTAGCGGACAACAAGAGACCCAGTACTTC.